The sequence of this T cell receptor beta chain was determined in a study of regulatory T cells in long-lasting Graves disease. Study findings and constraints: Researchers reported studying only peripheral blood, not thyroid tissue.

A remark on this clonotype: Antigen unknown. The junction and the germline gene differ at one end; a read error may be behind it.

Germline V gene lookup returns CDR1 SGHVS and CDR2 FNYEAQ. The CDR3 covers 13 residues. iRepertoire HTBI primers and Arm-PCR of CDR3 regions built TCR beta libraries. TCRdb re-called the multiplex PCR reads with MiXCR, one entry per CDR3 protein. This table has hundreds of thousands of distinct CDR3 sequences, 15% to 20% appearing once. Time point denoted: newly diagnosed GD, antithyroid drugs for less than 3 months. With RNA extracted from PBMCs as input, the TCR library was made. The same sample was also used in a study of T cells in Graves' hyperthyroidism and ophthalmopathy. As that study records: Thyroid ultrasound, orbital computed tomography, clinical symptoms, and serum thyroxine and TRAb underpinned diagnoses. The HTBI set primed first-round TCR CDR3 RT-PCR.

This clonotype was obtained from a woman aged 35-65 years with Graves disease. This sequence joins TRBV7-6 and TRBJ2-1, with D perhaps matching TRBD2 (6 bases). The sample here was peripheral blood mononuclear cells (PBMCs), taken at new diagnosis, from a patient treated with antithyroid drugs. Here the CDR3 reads CVSSLAWEVEQFF. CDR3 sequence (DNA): TGTGTCAGCAGCTTAGCTTGGGAGGTTGAGCAGTTCTTC.